The 23 T cell receptor beta chains presented below share a single source sample, sequenced in a study of early T cells in non-severe SARS-CoV-2 infection. TCRdb reprocessed the 5' RACE reads via MiXCR and lists one record per CDR3 protein. The sample has 20,000 to 25,000 distinct CDR3 sequences, 4.5% to 5% seen once. Input material: whole blood. Receptors originate from an adult who was a healthcare worker with PCR-confirmed SARS-CoV-2 infection or an uninfected control (not recorded which).

This clonotype was recorded a few times. In nucleotides, the CDR3 is TGTGCCAGCAGCTTAGCTCGGACTAGCGGGGGAGGGCGGCACGAGCAGTACTTC. Its translation: CASSLARTSGGGRHEQYF. V usage is TRBV7-9 and J usage is TRBJ2-7, with 13 bases matching TRBD2. Losses at the gene ends were 0 bases for V and 5 bases for J; bases not matched to a gene: 10. Germline V lookup: CDR1 SEHNR, CDR2 FQNEAQ (reference sequence). CDR3 length: 18 residues. The full variable domain, with the rest looked up from reference TRBV7-9 and TRBJ2-7, is DTGVSQNPRHKITKRGQNVTFRCDPISEHNRLYWYRQTLGQGPEFLTYFQNEAQLEKSRLLSDRFSAERPKGSFSTLEIQRTEQGDSAMYLCASSLARTSGGGRHEQYFGPGTRLTVT.

This clonotype was detected many times. The rearrangement joins TRBV6-5 to TRBJ1-4; D is unclear. Per the germline V gene, CDR1 is MNHEY and CDR2 is SVGAGI. This CDR3 is built from 14 residues. V gave up 5 bases and J gave up 7 bases, with 14 bases separating them. The CDR3 loop reads CASSPPGTTEKLFF. The CDR3 DNA sequence: TGTGCCAGCAGTCCCCCAGGCACAACTGAAAAACTGTTTTTT.

At least ten counts were recorded for this clonotype. The genes are TRBV20-1 and TRBJ1-1; a weak D match, TRBD1 (6 bases). Germline V gene sequence: CDR1 DFQATT, CDR2 SNEGSKA (reference sequence). Trimming shortened V by 2 bases and J by 1 base, and 11 bases separated the two germline ends. This CDR3 contains 14 residues. The CDR3 loop is CSARRRQENTEAFF. CDR3 nucleotides: TGCAGTGCTAGACGGAGACAGGAGAACACTGAAGCTTTCTTT.

This clonotype occurred a few times. The chain joins TRBV6-2 or TRBV6-3 to TRBJ1-2; no firm D call. The germline V gene encodes CDR1 MNHEY and CDR2 SVGEGT. V lost 5 bases, J lost 2 bases, and 6 bases lay in between. The CDR3 runs to 12 residues. CDR3 coding DNA: TGTGCCAGCAGTATCTGGAACTATGGCTACACCTTC. Translated: CASSIWNYGYTF.

This clonotype has ten or more counts. This rearrangement joins TRBV10-3 to TRBJ1-5; D possibly corresponds to TRBD1 (6 bases). V lost 4 bases to trimming and J lost 5 bases, with 15 bases between them. CDR1 is ENHRY and CDR2 is SYGVKD in the germline V gene. CDR3 length: 15 residues. DNA for the CDR3: TGTGCCATCAGTGCTGCAGGGGCCGACGATCAGCCCCAGCATTTT. This translates into CAISAAGADDQPQHF.

This clonotype was picked up a small number of times. This chain links TRBV11-2 with TRBJ1-1; maybe TRBD1 (5 bases). Trimming shortened V by 5 bases and J by 2 bases, and 9 bases separated the two germline ends. Germline lookup yields CDR1 SGHAT and CDR2 FQNNGV. This CDR3 has 13 residues. The CDR3 loop reads CASSAGSNTEAFF. CDR3 nucleotide sequence: TGTGCCAGCAGCGCAGGGTCTAACACTGAAGCTTTCTTT.

This clonotype is classed as medium-sized (0.01 to 0.1%). This sequence joins TRBV12-5 and TRBJ2-7; TRBD1 matches at 7 bases. V lost 5 bases and J lost 6; bases outside the gene matches: 7. Per germline, CDR1 LGHNT and CDR2 FRNRAP. The CDR3 totals 13 residues. The CDR3 DNA follows: TGTGCTAGTGGTCCAGGGGACAGTCCCGAGCAGTACTTC. Translated, it gives CASGPGDSPEQYF.

This clonotype was detected many times. The rearrangement links TRBV5-1 to TRBJ2-3; D is unclear. Trimming removed 4 bases from V and 0 bases from J, with 6 bases in between. Germline loops: CDR1 SGHRS, CDR2 YFSETQ. This CDR3 is 13 amino acids long. In DNA form, the CDR3 reads TGCGCCAGCAGCGCCCCTAGCACAGATACGCAGTATTTT. Its protein product is CASSAPSTDTQYF.

The chain uses TRBV7-2 and TRBJ1-1; D uncertain. The CDR3 runs 16 residues. The germline gives CDR1 SGHTA, CDR2 FQGNSA. Trimming took 5 bases from V and 3 from J, leaving 19 bases between them. CDR3 nucleotide sequence: TGTGCCAGCAGCCGACACCGGGTCCCCCGAGACACTGAAGCTTTCTTT. Protein product: CASSRHRVPRDTEAFF. Full variable domain (rest looked up from reference TRBV7-2 and TRBJ1-1): GAGVSQSPSNKVTEKGKDVELRCDPISGHTALYWYRQSLGQGLEFLIYFQGNSAPDKSGLPSDRFSAERTGGSVSTLTIQRTQQEDSAVYLCASSRHRVPRDTEAFFGQGTRLTVV.

This clonotype was observed at least ten times. The chain uses TRBV3-1 and TRBJ2-2; D gene ambiguous. The CDR3 spans 16 residues. V gave up 0 bases and J gave up 7 bases, with 15 bases separating them. Germline CDR1 LGHDT, CDR2 YNNKEL (reference sequence). The CDR3 DNA is TGTGCCAGCAGCCAAGATCTTGGGCAGTTCGGCGGGGAGCTGTTTTTT. Its protein product is CASSQDLGQFGGELFF.

This clonotype occurred many times. The CDR3, as DNA: TGTGCCAGCAGGCGCCAGGGATCTAACTATGGCTACACCTTC. Its protein product is CASRRQGSNYGYTF. The chain recombines TRBV14 with TRBJ1-2; perhaps TRBD1 as D (5 bases). Germline CDR1 and CDR2: SGHDN and FVKESK. The CDR3 length is 14 residues. Between the trimmed V and J ends, which lost 6 bases and 0 bases, there was a span of 11 bases.

The chain couples TRBV6-5 to TRBJ1-2, with D tentatively TRBD1 (6 bases). The CDR3 is 14 residues long. Germline V gives CDR1 MNHEY, CDR2 SVGAGI. Trimming removed 2 bases from V and 6 bases from J, with 13 bases in between. CDR3 coding DNA: TGTGCCAGCAGTTACGGACAGTATATGAATGGCTACACCTTC. This translates into CASSYGQYMNGYTF.

Many counts were recorded for this clonotype. This chain links TRBV20-1 with TRBJ2-3; 14 bases line up with TRBD2. The germline V gene has CDR1 DFQATT and CDR2 SNEGSKA (reference sequence). The CDR3 is made up of 20 amino acids. The junction had 14 bases not matched to a gene; V was cut back by 0 bases and J by 3 bases. CDR3 coding DNA: TGCAGTGCTAGAGATCTAGCGGGACTAGCGGGGGTTGGGGGAACAGATACGCAGTATTTT. Its translation is CSARDLAGLAGVGGTDTQYF.

At least ten counts were recorded for this clonotype. This chain connects TRBV29-1 to TRBJ1-2, with D possibly being TRBD1 (5 bases). V was cut by 7 bases and J by 5 bases, with 20 bases left in between. CDR1 is SQVTM, CDR2 ANQGSEA, per germline. This CDR3 region has 14 residues. CDR3 residues: CSAQPRDQSYGYTF. The DNA for the CDR3 is TGCAGCGCCCAACCCCGGGACCAATCTTATGGCTACACCTTC. The whole variable domain, filled in from reference TRBV29-1 and TRBJ1-2, reads SAVISQKPSRDICQRGTSLTIQCQVDSQVTMMFWYRQQPGQSLTLIATANQGSEATYESGFVIDKFPISRPNLTFSTLTVSNMSPEDSSIYLCSAQPRDQSYGYTFGSGTRLTVV.

The table lists this clonotype with a few counts. J is TRBJ2-7 and V is TRBV12-3 or TRBV12-4, with D perhaps TRBD1 or TRBD2 (5 bases each). This CDR3 comprises 17 residues. Trimming cost V 6 bases and J 3 bases, with 24 bases left between them. The CDR3 sequence: CASSRSQVGTGIYEQYF. CDR3 coding DNA: TGTGCCAGCAGCCGATCGCAGGTAGGGACGGGGATCTACGAGCAGTACTTC.

This clonotype was recorded a few times. This chain links TRBV29-1 with TRBJ2-7; D not certain. The V gene lost 5 bases and the J gene lost 3 bases, with 20 bases spanning the gap. CDR1 and CDR2 from the germline V gene are SQVTM and ANQGSEA. The length of the CDR3 is 15 residues. The CDR3, as DNA: TGCAGCGTTCTTAGATACACGAACCTTAACTACGAGCAGTACTTC. Its translation: CSVLRYTNLNYEQYF.

The chain recombines TRBV19 with TRBJ1-4; D is unresolved. The V gene's germline CDR1 is LNHDA and CDR2 SQIVND (reference sequence). V lost 1 base and J 8 bases, leaving 14 bases between the germline ends. The CDR3 is 15 amino acids. CDR3 loop: CASSIASRMGEKLFF. DNA for the CDR3: TGTGCCAGTAGTATAGCCTCCAGGATGGGGGAAAAACTGTTTTTT.

Only a few counts were recorded for this clonotype. V and J are TRBV2 and TRBJ2-7; D unresolved. Germline CDR1 is SNHLY and CDR2 is FYNNEI. Trimming cost V 10 bases and J 6 bases, with 13 bases left between them. The CDR3 spans 11 residues. CDR3 coding DNA: TGTGCCACCCGACTGGACGGCGAGCAGTACTTC. This gives the protein CATRLDGEQYF.

In this sample, this clonotype turned up a few times. The chain has TRBV27 and TRBJ2-7; TRBD1 or TRBD2 may be the D gene (5 bases each). CDR1 MNHEY and CDR2 SMNVEV come from the germline V gene (reference sequence). V lost 0 bases to trimming and J lost 0 bases, with 15 bases between them. This CDR3 has 17 amino acids. The CDR3 region is CASSLSPLTEGSYEQYF. The CDR3 DNA sequence: TGTGCCAGCAGTTTATCACCTTTGACAGAGGGCTCCTACGAGCAGTACTTC.

CDR3 coding DNA: TGTGCCAGCAGAAGACAGGGAGAGGTCTACGAGCAGTACTTC. It translates to CASRRQGEVYEQYF. The chain couples TRBV12-3 or TRBV12-4 to TRBJ2-7, with TRBD1 matching over 7 bases. V lost 6 bases to trimming and J lost 3 bases; unmatched junction nucleotides: 8. This CDR3 has 14 residues.

This clonotype occurred many times. The chain links TRBV27 to TRBJ2-5; no clear D. The CDR3 length is 13 residues. CDR1 is MNHEY and CDR2 is SMNVEV in the germline V gene (reference sequence). V lost 3 bases to trimming and J lost 3 bases, with 8 bases between them. CDR3 residues: CASSFGIEETQYF. The CDR3 nucleotides read TGTGCCAGCAGTTTTGGGATAGAAGAGACCCAGTACTTC.

This clonotype has at least ten counts. The chain has TRBV19 and TRBJ1-2; perhaps TRBD1 as D (6 bases). Trimming stripped 9 bases from V and 8 bases from J, with 22 bases between. The CDR3 spans 14 residues. Germline V lookup: CDR1 LNHDA, CDR2 SQIVND (reference sequence). CDR3 in amino acids: CASRKPAGAGGYTF. The CDR3 region has the DNA TGTGCCAGCCGTAAACCCGCGGGGGCTGGGGGCTACACCTTC.

This clonotype has only a few counts. This rearrangement joins TRBV7-3 to TRBJ1-1; D is undetermined. Per the germline V gene, CDR1 is SGHTA and CDR2 is FQGTGA. Trimming shortened V by 4 bases and J by 1 base, and 7 bases separated the two germline ends. CDR3 length: 13 residues. The CDR3 region has the DNA TGTGCCAGCAGCTCTCAAGCGAACACTGAAGCTTTCTTT. Translated, it gives CASSSQANTEAFF.